These 19 T cell receptor beta chains were all obtained from the same sample, sequenced in a study of molecular identifiers for immune sequencing clone quantification. From the PCR reads, TCRdb called clonotypes with MiXCR, one entry per CDR3 protein. Of 60,000 to 70,000 distinct CDR3 sequences in the sample, 18% are singletons; the top ten hold over 1.3%. Source material: naive CD8+ T cells from blood, with Jurkat cell RNA spiked in. The subset was: FACS-sorted CD8+CD4-CCR7+CD45RA+ naive T cells. These receptors were obtained from a human donor in good health. Some libraries in this study had Jurkat cell RNA spiked in.

This clonotype has ten or more counts. The chain joins TRBV5-4 to TRBJ2-5, with D possibly TRBD1 on 5 matching bases. Trimming removed 4 bases at V and 1 base at J, with 8 bases between. This CDR3 is built from 13 residues. In germline, CDR1 is SGHNT, CDR2 YYREEE (reference sequence). The CDR3 nucleotides are TGTGCCAGCAGCGGGGCGGCCCAAGAGACCCAGTACTTC. This translates into CASSGAAQETQYF. The complete variable domain, with remaining parts taken from reference TRBV5-4 and TRBJ2-5, reads ETGVTQSPTHLIKTRGQQVTLRCSSQSGHNTVSWYQQALGQGPQFIFQYYREEENGRGNFPPRFSGLQFPNYSSELNVNALELDDSALYLCASSGAAQETQYFGPGTRLLVL.

This clonotype has more than one count but fewer than ten. The chain carries TRBV11-3 and TRBJ1-6; D gene ambiguous. The CDR3 loop spans 13 amino acids. Germline CDR1 is SGHNT and CDR2 is YENEEA. The V end lost 5 bases, the J end lost 7 bases, and 9 bases lay between the germline ends. The CDR3 DNA is TGTGCCAGCAGCCCGTCGGGGAATTCACCCCTCCACTTT. Amino acid sequence: CASSPSGNSPLHF.

This clonotype was recorded many times. This sequence joins TRBV7-8 and TRBJ2-1; a weak D match, TRBD2 (6 bases). The V end was cut by 5 bases, the J end by 7 bases, with 12 bases between. This CDR3 is built from 13 residues. CDR1 is SGHVS, CDR2 FQNEAQ, per germline. CDR3 nucleotides: TGTGCCAGCAGCCGGAGGGGTGAGAATGAGCAGTTCTTC. Translating gives CASSRRGENEQFF.

Details on this clonotype: This CDR3 fails to terminate in the conserved phenylalanine or tryptophan, so it likely reflects a read error. This rearrangement joins TRBV28 to TRBJ1-1, with TRBD1 identical over 7 bases. The V and J ends lost 6 bases and 4 bases, in that order; junction bases with no gene match: 5. This CDR3 is built from 13 residues. CDR1 MDHEN and CDR2 SYDVKM come from the germline V gene. CDR3 loop: CASRRGPVTEAFL. The CDR3 coding sequence is TGTGCCAGCAGGAGGGGGCCGGTCACTGAAGCTTTCCTT.

This clonotype was picked up many times. V is TRBV27 and J is TRBJ1-1; D is undetermined. Trimming shortened V by 2 bases and J by 0 bases, and 10 bases separated the two germline ends. CDR3 length: 15 amino acids. From germline, CDR1 is MNHEY and CDR2 SMNVEV (reference sequence). CDR3 region: CASSLERSMNTEAFF. The CDR3 nucleotides are TGTGCCAGCAGTTTAGAACGCTCCATGAACACTGAAGCTTTCTTT.

Notes on this clonotype: One base away lies a much larger clone, so this may be a sequencing read error. The rearrangement links TRBV19 to TRBJ2-7; D is perhaps TRBD1 or TRBD2 (5 bases each). Germline V gives CDR1 LNHDA, CDR2 SQIVND (reference sequence). The CDR3 runs to 14 residues. The CDR3 DNA reads as TGTGCCAGTAGTTTCGGGACGGGGTCCTGCGAGCAGTACTTC. Translating gives CASSFGTGSCEQYF.

This clonotype has at least ten counts. The chain is built from TRBV2 and TRBJ2-3; D not certain. The length of the CDR3 is 10 residues. V shed 5 bases and J shed 3 bases, with 0 bases lying between them. Germline lookup yields CDR1 SNHLY and CDR2 FYNNEI. For the CDR3, the DNA is TGTGCCAGCAGTACAGATACGCAGTATTTT. As protein: CASSTDTQYF.

Only a few counts were recorded for this clonotype. V and J are TRBV10-1 and TRBJ2-1; 7 bases fit TRBD1. Germline CDR1 reads WNHNN; CDR2 reads SYGVQD (reference sequence). The CDR3 runs to 12 residues. V lost 6 bases to trimming and J lost 5 bases; unmatched junction nucleotides: 1. Here the CDR3 reads CASSTGDNEQFF. The DNA of the CDR3 is TGCGCCAGCAGCACAGGGGACAATGAGCAGTTCTTC.

Note on this clonotype: A much larger clone differs from this one at a single base, so this may be a read error. The gene calls are TRBV4-1 and TRBJ2-7, with 13 bases matching TRBD2. This CDR3 is built from 15 residues. CDR1 MGHRA and CDR2 YSYEKL come from the germline V gene. The CDR3 sequence: CASSQTSGGDYEQDF. In DNA, the CDR3 is TGCGCCAGCAGCCAAACTAGCGGGGGGGACTACGAGCAGGACTTC.

At least ten counts were recorded for this clonotype. The chain links TRBV11-2 to TRBJ2-3; a weak D match, TRBD2 (6 bases). Germline CDR1 is SGHAT and CDR2 is FQNNGV. CDR3 length equals 14 residues. V dropped 6 bases and J dropped 3 bases, with 13 bases sitting between them. The CDR3 loop is CASSYPGATDTQYF. CDR3 in DNA: TGTGCCAGCAGTTACCCGGGAGCGACAGATACGCAGTATTTT.

This clonotype was seen at least ten times. The chain uses TRBV6-1 and TRBJ2-4, with TRBD1 matching over 8 bases. The V gene end was trimmed by 3 bases and the J gene end by 1 base; junction bases not matched to a gene: 14. The CDR3 sequence is 19 residues long. Germline assignment: CDR1 MNHNS and CDR2 SASEGT. The CDR3 nucleotides are TGTGCCAGCAGTGATGTAAACAGGGGGGTTATTTTTGCCAAAAACATTCAGTACTTC. Protein sequence: CASSDVNRGVIFAKNIQYF.

The sample holds many counts of this clonotype. The chain is built from TRBV13 and TRBJ2-5, with TRBD1 matching over 10 bases. The trim removed 4 bases at V and 3 bases at J, leaving 2 bases unmatched. This CDR3 spans 14 amino acids. The germline CDR1 and CDR2 sequences are PRHDT and FYEKMQ (reference sequence). CDR3 bases: TGTGCCAGCAGCTGGACAGGGGGTAAAGAGACCCAGTACTTC. This encodes CASSWTGGKETQYF.

In regard to this clonotype: A much larger clonotype is one base distant, so this may be a read error. J is TRBJ1-2 and V is TRBV6-2 or TRBV6-3; TRBD1 might be the D (6 bases). CDR3 length equals 15 residues. Germline CDR1 MNHEY, CDR2 SVGEGT. The CDR3 region is CVSSTPVGGVNGYTF. The CDR3 DNA is TGTGTCAGCAGTACTCCCGTGGGGGGCGTCAATGGCTACACCTTC.

Ten or more counts support this clonotype. The V call is TRBV24-1, the J call TRBJ1-5, with a weak D call TRBD1 (6 bases). CDR3 length equals 14 residues. Germline V gene sequence: CDR1 KGHDR, CDR2 SFDVKD. Trimming took off 8 bases at V and 5 bases at J, with 15 bases between the two ends. DNA for the CDR3: TGTGCCACCAATTGGGCAGGGGAGGATCAGCCCCAGCATTTT. It codes for CATNWAGEDQPQHF.

This clonotype appeared many times. This chain uses TRBV5-5 with TRBJ2-1, with 7 bases aligning to TRBD2. After removal of 4 bases from V and 7 bases from J, the junction contained 11 bases not matched to a gene. This CDR3 is 15 amino acids long. Germline V gene data show CDR1 as SGHKS and CDR2 as YYEKEE (reference sequence). The CDR3 DNA reads as TGTGCCAGCAGCCCCCCCGGCGGGAGTTTGAATGAGCAGTTCTTC. This gives the protein CASSPPGGSLNEQFF. Full variable domain (remainder filled in from reference TRBV5-5 and TRBJ2-1): DAGVTQSPTHLIKTRGQQVTLRCSPISGHKSVSWYQQVLGQGPQFIFQYYEKEERGRGNFPDRFSARQFPNYSSELNVNALLLGDSALYLCASSPPGGSLNEQFFGPGTRLTVL.

Ten or more counts support this clonotype. V is TRBV4-1 and J is TRBJ2-1; TRBD2 matches at 8 bases. Trimming took 4 bases from V and 7 from J; bases not matched to a gene: 12. Germline lookup yields CDR1 MGHRA and CDR2 YSYEKL. This CDR3 has 16 amino acids. The CDR3 is CASSLNRLASENEQFF. In DNA form, the CDR3 reads TGCGCCAGCAGCCTTAACCGACTAGCGTCGGAGAATGAGCAGTTCTTC.

Of note for this clonotype: Being one base from a much bigger clone, this may be a read error. The V call is TRBV5-3, the J call TRBJ2-7; D is perhaps TRBD1 or TRBD2 (6 bases each). TRBV5-3 is designated an ORF whose function remains uncertain. The V end lost 10 bases, the J end lost 5 bases, and 22 bases lay between the germline ends. The CDR3 length is 14 residues. The CDR3 DNA follows: TGTGCCGGCGGCATTGGAGGGGGGCCGAACGAGCAGTACTTC. Translating it yields CAGGIGGGPNEQYF.

This clonotype has at least ten counts. DNA of the CDR3: TGTGCCAGCAGCCTACGCCCGGGACAGGGCGCTGAGGGAGACTACGAGCAGTACTTC. This translates into CASSLRPGQGAEGDYEQYF. The rearrangement uses TRBV7-2 and TRBJ2-7, with TRBD1 identical over 9 bases. There are 19 residues in the CDR3. CDR1 SGHTA and CDR2 FQGNSA come from the germline V gene. V was clipped by 5 bases and J by 3 bases; unmatched bases: 20.

This clonotype was seen repeatedly, ten times or more. This rearrangement joins TRBV6-5 to TRBJ1-5; D call uncertain. The CDR3 totals 12 residues. The V end was cut by 3 bases, the J end by 10 bases, with 10 bases between. Germline assignment: CDR1 MNHEY and CDR2 SVGAGI. DNA of the CDR3: TGTGCCAGCAGTTATACAGCTCCCCCCCAGCATTTT. Its protein is CASSYTAPPQHF.